The present TCR beta chain was sequenced within a study of technical replicates of blood from four donors (dated by TCRdb to about 2017). In this sample, this clone turned up once. It lacks a known antigen. No clone much larger than this one lies a single base away; base qualities are absent. The cysteine opens and the phenylalanine closes a CDR3 of 18 amino acids. The kept DNA is CDR3 alone, 54 bases in frame from the first base. Libraries were constructed by the immunoSEQ multiplex PCR assay. Not all clones reach the TCRdb copy of this immuneACCESS table, which keeps in-frame sequences only. Checked studies attribute under half of the gap to unresolved V genes and leave the rest unexplained. Here the sample has tens of thousands of clones; 80% to 95% occur a single time. The ten top clones hold under 4% of the sample.

The sequence is built from TRBV12-2 and TRBJ1-5. TRBV12-2 is flagged as a pseudogene. This clonotype originated in a human donor in good health. Some clones in this sample may be carry-over from other donors' samples. Sequences were obtained from PBMCs. The sequenced DNA: TGTGCAAGTCGCCCCCCAATACTGACGGTCGCCCGAGGACAGCCCCAGCATTTT. Translated, it reads CASRPPILTVARGQPQHF.